The 2 T cell receptor beta chains listed next were all sequenced from one sample in a study of identical twins. TCRdb analysed the 5' RACE reads with MiXCR anew, one entry per CDR3 protein. The repertoire holds over 550,000 distinct CDR3 sequences, under 8.5% seen once, with about 1.5% in the top ten. This sample also appeared in a second study, on yellow fever vaccine responses in identical twins.

Material for sequencing was PBMCs. Source of these receptors: a woman younger than 30 in good health.

The chain combines TRBV12-3 or TRBV12-4 with TRBJ2-7, with D perhaps TRBD2 (6 bases). The CDR3 is 13 amino acids. V was trimmed by 3 bases and J by 6 bases, leaving 12 bases between them. CDR3 residues: CASSLGGVVEQYV. CDR3 coding DNA: TGTGCCAGCAGTTTGGGCGGGGTGGTCGAGCAGTACGTC.

This sequence joins TRBV7-8 and TRBJ1-5, with D possibly matching TRBD1 (5 bases). This CDR3 comprises 14 residues. Germline V lookup: CDR1 SGHVS, CDR2 FQNEAQ. V lost 4 bases to trimming and J lost 8 bases, with 15 bases between them. The CDR3 reads CASSSGTSAKPQHF. CDR3 coding DNA: TGTGCCAGCAGCTCCGGGACGTCGGCGAAGCCCCAGCATTTT.